Listed below are T cell receptor beta chains from one sample, sequenced in a study of blood T cell repertoires in COVID-19. Using immunoSEQ multiplex PCR, the repertoire was profiled, and TCRdb retains in-frame clones only, with some absent. The sample yields about 48,000 clones, around 86% seen once. The sequencing input was peripheral blood. All receptors derive from a woman aged 80 or over with COVID-19, enrolled during active disease. CDR3s include the opening cysteine and the closing phenylalanine or tryptophan. The order of the fields is J gene, V gene, CDR3 protein.

TRBJ2-3 TRBV30 CAWRKRDRVGTDTQYF
TRBJ2-3 TRBV19 CASSMATGGVDTQYF
TRBJ1-2 TRBV14 CASSHDRIYGYTF
TRBJ2-7 TRBV4-1 CASSQPGGYEQYF
TRBJ1-4 TRBV5-1 CASSLGWGVGEKLFF
TRBJ2-3 TRBV7-3 CASSLSPSGSTDTQYF
TRBJ1-1 TRBV11-3 CASSLGGHMNTEAFF
TRBJ1-1 TRBV12-3/TRBV12-4 CASSSGQNTEAFF
TRBJ1-3 TRBV5-1 CASSYLGQGSGNTIYF
TRBJ2-1 TRBV5-6 CASRPRGRGNEQFF
TRBJ2-5 TRBV5-4 CASSHSPGGGGRETQYF
TRBJ2-5 TRBV6-2/TRBV6-3 CASSYNPLSGRGQETQYF
TRBJ2-5 TRBV3-1/TRBV3-2 CASSQGAGDQETQYF
TRBJ1-4 TRBV18 CASSFDRGVEKLFF
TRBJ2-2 TRBV2 CASKLTGEVTGELFF
TRBJ1-1 TRBV2 CASTPQGMNTEAFF
TRBJ2-3 TRBV19 CASSLGQRADTQYF
TRBJ1-1 TRBV7-9 CASIVRRGAEAFF
TRBJ2-7 TRBV29-1 CSAARHRDRAGSEQYF
TRBJ1-1 TRBV19 CASSFPTGAFF
TRBJ2-5 TRBV28 CASSWSNGIQETQYF
TRBJ1-5 TRBV6-5 CASSPQGAGNQPQHF
TRBJ1-2 TRBV6-5 CASTRQGTNYGYTF
TRBJ2-2 TRBV2 CASSRDRATGELFF
TRBJ2-5 TRBV10-2 CASSASRAGGPKETQYF
TRBJ1-2 TRBV18 CASSPSGQGASGYTF
TRBJ2-2 TRBV4-1 CASSQDRSTSGALTGELFF
TRBJ2-3 TRBV7-2 CASSPGLAGVVTDTQYF
TRBJ1-5 TRBV5-1 CASSSQGDQPQHF
TRBJ1-6 TRBV9 CASSVGTGYNSPLHF
TRBJ1-1 TRBV6-4 CASSEGHSNTEAFF
TRBJ1-2 TRBV5-1 CASSLSLQVYGYTF
TRBJ1-2 TRBV5-1 CASRPTGEFYGYTF
TRBJ2-7 TRBV6-1 CASSEAREQYF
TRBJ1-3 TRBV28 CASRPRVDTIYF
TRBJ1-6 TRBV6-5 CASRGPPSIYSPLHF
TRBJ1-4 TRBV5-1 CASSPNQRTNEKLFF
TRBJ1-2 TRBV9 CASSVAFGGGYTF
TRBJ1-1 TRBV5-1 CASSLGGTSNTEAFF
TRBJ2-7 TRBV19 CASSSLDRGHEQYF
TRBJ2-2 TRBV5-5 CASSLVGEARGELFF
TRBJ2-1 TRBV6-5 CASRNIPGVEQFF
TRBJ2-7 TRBV29-1 CSVRPGTGVGYEQYF
TRBJ2-5 TRBV6-6 CASSYTGIETQYF
TRBJ1-1 TRBV6-5 CASITGSEAFF
TRBJ1-1 TRBV7-3 CASGTGMLTEAFF
TRBJ2-3 TRBV24-1 CATSESETGLADTQYF